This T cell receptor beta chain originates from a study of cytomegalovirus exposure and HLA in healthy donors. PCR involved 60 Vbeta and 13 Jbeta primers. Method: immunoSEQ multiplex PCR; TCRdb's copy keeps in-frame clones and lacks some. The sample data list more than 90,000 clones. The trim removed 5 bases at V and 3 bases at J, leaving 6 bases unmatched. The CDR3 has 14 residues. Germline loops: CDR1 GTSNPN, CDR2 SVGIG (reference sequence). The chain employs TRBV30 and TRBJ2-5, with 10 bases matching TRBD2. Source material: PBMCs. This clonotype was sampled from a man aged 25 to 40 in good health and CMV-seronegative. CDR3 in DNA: TGTGCCTGGGGCCCGGGGACTAGCGAAGAGACCCAGTACTTC. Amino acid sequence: CAWGPGTSEETQYF.